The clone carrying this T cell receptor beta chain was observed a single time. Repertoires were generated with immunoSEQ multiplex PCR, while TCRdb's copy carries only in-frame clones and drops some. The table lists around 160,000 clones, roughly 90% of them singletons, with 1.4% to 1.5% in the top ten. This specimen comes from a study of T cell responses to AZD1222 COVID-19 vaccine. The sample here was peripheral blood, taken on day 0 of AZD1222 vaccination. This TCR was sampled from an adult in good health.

This CDR3 is CASSVATGNDEQYF. The CDR3 DNA reads as TGTGCCAGCAGCGTAGCTACAGGGAACGACGAGCAGTACTTC. The V call is TRBV9, the J call TRBJ2-7, with a weak D call TRBD1 (6 bases). From germline, CDR1 is SGDLS and CDR2 YYNGEE. CDR3 length: 14 amino acids. Trimming cost V 0 bases and J 5 bases, with 12 bases left between them. Looking up the rest from reference TRBV9 and TRBJ2-7 gives the full variable domain: DSGVTQTPKHLITATGQRVTLRCSPRSGDLSVYWYQQSLDQGLQFLIQYYNGEERAKGNILERFSAQQFPDLHSELNLSSLELGDSALYFCASSVATGNDEQYFGPGTRLTVT.